These T cell receptor beta chains were read from a single sample in a study of cytomegalovirus exposure and HLA in healthy donors. The protocol was immunoSEQ multiplex PCR, while the TCRdb copy is restricted to in-frame clones and leaves out a portion. The sample lists roughly 150,000 clones, roughly 80% occurring once. Specimen: PBMCs. The receptors shown here come from a man aged 35 to 55 in good health and CMV-seropositive. CDR3s include the opening cysteine and the closing phenylalanine or tryptophan. A D gene is named only where the DNA matches it firmly. A row's size may be missing; if present it is once, few, many or a size class.

TRBV5-1	TRBD2	.	TRBJ2-1	TGCGCCAGCAGCCGGAGCGGGAAGGACGACAATGAGCAGTTCTTC	CASSRSGKDDNEQFF
TRBV5-4	TRBD2	.	TRBJ2-3	TGTGCCAGCAGCTGGGGACTAGCGGGAGCAGGAGGAGATACGCAGTATTTT	CASSWGLAGAGGDTQYF
TRBV5-1	TRBD2	.	TRBJ2-1	TGCGCCAGCAGCGTATCTAGCGGCCCTTCGAATGAGCAGTTCTTC	CASSVSSGPSNEQFF
TRBV10-1	TRBD1	many	TRBJ1-1	TGCGCCAGCAGTCCGGGACAGGGCTGGTTGACTGAAGCTTTCTTT	CASSPGQGWLTEAFF
TRBV7-2	.	.	TRBJ2-1	TGTGCCAGCAGCCTCGGACACAACAATGAGCAGTTCTTC	CASSLGHNNEQFF
TRBV7-6	.	.	TRBJ2-2	TGTGCCAGCAGCTTAGTCGCCTTAACAAGCACCGGGGAGCTGTTTTTT	CASSLVALTSTGELFF
TRBV10-3	.	.	TRBJ2-1	TGTGCCACCGAAACAGGCCGTGAAAACAATGAGCAGTTCTTC	CATETGRENNEQFF
TRBV6-5	TRBD1	few	TRBJ2-5	TGTGCCAGCAGTTCGGACAGGGGAGAGACCCAGTACTTC	CASSSDRGETQYF
TRBV4-2	.	.	TRBJ2-2	TGTGCCAGCAGCCAGGGCCCCGGGGAGCTGTTTTTT	CASSQGPGELFF
TRBV7-2	.	few	TRBJ2-7	TGTGCCAGCAGCTTAACTAAGGATATGAGCTCCTACGAGCAGTACTTC	CASSLTKDMSSYEQYF
TRBV19	TRBD1	.	TRBJ2-3	TGTGCCAGTAGGTCTCGCCGGGACAGCCTCCGATCTAGCACAGATACGCAGTATTTT	CASRSRRDSLRSSTDTQYF
TRBV7-6	TRBD1	.	TRBJ2-5	TGTGCCAGCACACCGACAGGGTGGGAGACCCAGTACTTC	CASTPTGWETQYF
TRBV7-2	TRBD2	.	TRBJ2-2	TGTGCCAGCAGCTTAGGGAGCGGGAGTGCCGGGGAGCTGTTTTTT	CASSLGSGSAGELFF
TRBV9	.	.	TRBJ2-7	TGTGCCAGCAGCCCCTTCTCGGAGTCAAGCTCCTACGAGCAGTACTTC	CASSPFSESSSYEQYF
TRBV28	TRBD1	.	TRBJ1-4	TGTGCCAGCAGTTTACCCTCACAGGGGGCGCGTGAAAAACTGTTTTTT	CASSLPSQGAREKLFF
TRBV6-1	TRBD2	.	TRBJ2-3	TGTGCCAGCACCCCTAGCGGGACTTCTTCCCAGTATTTT	CASTPSGTSSQYF
TRBV2	.	.	TRBJ2-7	TGTGCCAGCAGTCCTTCGGCACAGAGCGAGCAGTACTTC	CASSPSAQSEQYF
TRBV18	.	.	TRBJ1-1	TGTGCCAGCTCACCAGGGCCGAACACTGAAGCTTTCTTT	CASSPGPNTEAFF
TRBV5-6	.	.	TRBJ2-5	TGTGCCAGCAGCTTGGGAGTCTTCCAAGAGACCCAGTACTTC	CASSLGVFQETQYF
TRBV2	.	few	TRBJ2-3	TGTGCCAGCAGCCGTCAGGGGACAGATACGCAGTATTTT	CASSRQGTDTQYF
TRBV7-9	.	.	TRBJ1-1	TGTGCCAGCAGCTTACAAACAGGGTACACTGAAGCTTTCTTT	CASSLQTGYTEAFF
TRBV7-2	.	few	TRBJ1-3	TGTGCCAGCAGCTTAGCGCAGCCGGGTGGAAACACCATATATTTT	CASSLAQPGGNTIYF
TRBV13	TRBD2	.	TRBJ2-7	TGTGCCAGCAGCTTTTCTCCTAGCGGGACCCGCTACGAGCAGTACTTC	CASSFSPSGTRYEQYF
TRBV2	.	.	TRBJ2-1	TGTGCCAGCAGTGAACAGTCCAATGAGCAGTTCTTC	CASSEQSNEQFF
TRBV25-1	.	.	TRBJ2-1	TGTGCCAGCAGTCTCGGAGTGTCTCGCTTCTCCAATGAGCAGTTCTTC	CASSLGVSRFSNEQFF
TRBV18	.	.	TRBJ1-1	TGTGCCAGCTCACCACGCGACACCAACACTGAAGCTTTCTTT	CASSPRDTNTEAFF
TRBV6-5	.	.	TRBJ1-1	TGTGCCAGCAGTTCTGAACAGGGCATCTTATGGACTGAAGCTTTCTTT	CASSSEQGILWTEAFF
TRBV28	TRBD2	few	TRBJ2-7	TGTGCCAGCAGAACGGGAGGGATCGAGCAGTACTTC	CASRTGGIEQYF
TRBV5-1	.	once	TRBJ2-5	TGCGCCAGCAGCCAGGACTACGAGACCCAGTACTTC	CASSQDYETQYF
TRBV11-2	.	few	TRBJ2-1	TGTGCCAGCAGCTTAGGGGGAGGCCAGAGCTCCTACAATGAGCAGTTCTTC	CASSLGGGQSSYNEQFF
TRBV15	.	once	TRBJ1-2	TGTGCCACCAGCGCAGGGAAGAGTTATGGCTACACCTTC	CATSAGKSYGYTF
TRBV28	TRBD1	.	TRBJ2-7	TGTGCCAGCAGACCTGACAGGGGCCCCTCCTACGAGCAGTACTTC	CASRPDRGPSYEQYF
TRBV7-2	.	.	TRBJ1-3	TGTGCCAGCAGCTTAAACACAGGGCGCTTCTCTGGAAACACCATATATTTT	CASSLNTGRFSGNTIYF
TRBV29-1	.	.	TRBJ1-4	TGCAGCGTGGGTGAGGGAACTAATGAAAAACTGTTTTTT	CSVGEGTNEKLFF
TRBV10-3	.	.	TRBJ2-3	TGTGCCACCGCGTCTCGGGGCACAGATACGCAGTATTTT	CATASRGTDTQYF
TRBV11-2	TRBD2	.	TRBJ2-2	TGTGCCAGCAGCCCCGGACTAGCGGGAGACACCGGGGAGCTGTTTTTT	CASSPGLAGDTGELFF
TRBV5-1	.	.	TRBJ2-5	TGCGCCAGCAGCTGGAAGGACAGTCAAGAGACCCAGTACTTC	CASSWKDSQETQYF
TRBV10-3	.	.	TRBJ1-6	TGTGCCATCAAGCCGGGATGGAATTCACCCCTCCACTTT	CAIKPGWNSPLHF
TRBV20-1	.	.	TRBJ2-7	TGCAGTGCTAGAGATGGGAGATTCGAGTACTTC	CSARDGRFEYF
TRBV6-6	TRBD2	.	TRBJ2-7	TGTGCCAGCACCCTAGCGGGAGTTTCCTACGAGCAGTACTTC	CASTLAGVSYEQYF
TRBV5-4	TRBD2	.	TRBJ2-6	TGTGCCAGCAGCTCCGGGGGACTAGGGGCCAACGTCCTGACTTTC	CASSSGGLGANVLTF
TRBV28	TRBD1	.	TRBJ1-5	TGTGCCAGCAGTCCGGGGACAGGAGCCTATCAGCCCCAGCATTTT	CASSPGTGAYQPQHF
TRBV2	.	few	TRBJ2-7	TGTGCCAGCAGTGTTTGGCAGGCCTACGAGCAGTACTTC	CASSVWQAYEQYF
TRBV10-3	.	.	TRBJ2-1	TGTGCCATCGGGGAGGAAGTCAATGAGCAGTTCTTC	CAIGEEVNEQFF
TRBV11-2	.	.	TRBJ2-2	TGTGCCAGCCTAGAGGATGCGGGACTCGTCACCGGGGAGCTGTTTTTT	CASLEDAGLVTGELFF
TRBV5-4	TRBD2	.	TRBJ2-7	TGTGCCAGCAGCTCGGGGGTTCGGGGGGGGTACGAGCAGTACTTC	CASSSGVRGGYEQYF
TRBV4-2	TRBD1	.	TRBJ1-2	TGTGCCAGCAGCCAACAGACAGGGCAGGATGGCTACACCTTC	CASSQQTGQDGYTF
TRBV15	.	.	TRBJ1-5	TGTGCCACCAGCCTTTGGAGGGGTGATAATCAGCCCCAGCATTTT	CATSLWRGDNQPQHF
TRBV2	TRBD2	.	TRBJ2-7	TGTGCCAGCAGTGAATCCGGGACTAGCGCGTCCTACGAGCAGTACTTC	CASSESGTSASYEQYF
TRBV7-9	TRBD1	.	TRBJ1-2	TGTTCCAGCAGCTTTACAGGGGGCGGGAACGGCTACACCTTC	CSSSFTGGGNGYTF
TRBV5-1	.	.	TRBJ1-2	TGCGCCAGCAGCTTGGCTTGGGGAGACTATGGCTACACCTTC	CASSLAWGDYGYTF
TRBV11-1	TRBD2	.	TRBJ2-7	TGTGCCAGGAGCGGGCTGGGGAGGGAGGCTAACTACGAGCAGTACTTC	CARSGLGREANYEQYF
TRBV11-2	.	.	TRBJ2-5	TGTGCCAGCAGCTTGTGGAGGGGCAGGGATCAAGAGACCCAGTACTTC	CASSLWRGRDQETQYF
TRBV5-1	.	.	TRBJ2-3	TGCGCCAGCAGCTTGTCGAGGGCGCGGACAGATACGCAGTATTTT	CASSLSRARTDTQYF
TRBV9	TRBD2	.	TRBJ2-3	TGTGCCAGCAGCGTCCTGGGACTATCGGGCACAGATACGCAGTATTTT	CASSVLGLSGTDTQYF